The next 14 T cell receptor beta chains were all read from a single sample in a study of coeliac disease. TCRdb's table, derived via immunoSEQ multiplex PCR, lists solely in-frame clones and lacks some. This sample yields approximately 790 clones, of which 64% are seen a single time; 40% to 55% belongs to the top ten. Sample: intraepithelial lymphocytes from the gut. The source is an older man without celiac disease.

This chain links TRBV30 with TRBJ2-2, with 8 bases lining up with TRBD1. The ends lost 7 bases at V and 4 bases at J; junction bases unmatched: 2. Germline CDR1 is GTSNPN and CDR2 is SVGIG (reference sequence). This CDR3 is 12 amino acids long. The CDR3 here is CASTGVTGELFF. For the CDR3, the DNA is TGTGCCTCGACAGGGGTCACCGGGGAGCTGTTTTTT.

The chain employs TRBV5-6 and TRBJ2-7, with 7 bases aligning to TRBD2. Germline CDR1 SGHDT, CDR2 YYEEEE. V lost 0 bases, J lost 3 bases, and 6 bases stayed unmatched. The CDR3 covers 15 residues. CDR3: CASSLGGGAHYEQYF. CDR3 sequence (DNA): TGTGCCAGCAGCTTGGGGGGGGGAGCCCACTACGAGCAGTACTTC.

This clone has only a few counts. The rearrangement links TRBV28 to TRBJ2-4, with TRBD1 matching 8 bases. The germline V gene encodes CDR1 MDHEN and CDR2 SYDVKM. V lost 3 bases and J lost 2; bases outside the gene matches: 9. The CDR3 extends over 17 amino acids. CDR3 residues: CASSLDVQGASKNIQYF. The DNA of the CDR3 is TGTGCCAGCAGTTTGGATGTCCAGGGGGCTTCCAAAAACATTCAGTACTTC.

This clone was seen a single time. The gene calls are TRBV9 and TRBJ2-7; the match to TRBD2 covers 8 bases. In germline, CDR1 is SGDLS, CDR2 YYNGEE. V dropped 0 bases and J dropped 3; count of bases not matched to a gene: 8. The CDR3 totals 16 residues. The CDR3 region is CASSVEALAGSYEQYF. CDR3 nucleotides: TGTGCCAGCAGCGTAGAGGCTTTAGCGGGGAGCTACGAGCAGTACTTC.

The rearrangement joins TRBV18 to TRBJ2-3, with D unclear. Germline lookup yields CDR1 KGHSH and CDR2 LQKENI. This CDR3 spans 14 amino acids. V was cut by 0 bases and J by 6 bases, with 10 bases left in between. The CDR3 coding sequence is TGTGCCAGCTCACCACCGTCGGGTAGCGATACGCAGTATTTT. As protein: CASSPPSGSDTQYF. The entire variable domain, with the rest obtained from reference TRBV18 and TRBJ2-3, is as follows: NAGVMQNPRHLVRRRGQEARLRCSPMKGHSHVYWYRQLPEEGLKFMVYLQKENIIDESGMPKERFSAEFPKEGPSILRIQQVVRGDSAAYFCASSPPSGSDTQYFGPGTRLTVL.

This clone was recorded only once. The chain carries TRBV27 and TRBJ1-1; D not resolved. Trimming took off 8 bases at V and 0 bases at J, with 16 bases between the two ends. This CDR3 has 15 amino acids. Germline CDR1 MNHEY, CDR2 SMNVEV (reference sequence). The CDR3 DNA sequence: TGTGCCAGCGTGAGGACTTCCACCATGAACACTGAAGCTTTCTTT. Protein sequence: CASVRTSTMNTEAFF.

In its sample, this clone was seen once. The genes are TRBV5-8 and TRBJ1-5; TRBD1 matches at 7 bases. There are 15 residues in the CDR3. CDR1 SGHTS and CDR2 YDEGEE come from the germline V gene. Trimming removed 4 bases from V and 0 bases from J; junction bases left unmatched: 4. CDR3 bases: TGTGCCAGCAGCCCAGGGGACAGTAGCAATCAGCCCCAGCATTTT. It codes for CASSPGDSSNQPQHF.

As for this clone: Additional DNA sequences in this sample encode the identical CDR3. The rearrangement joins TRBV27 to TRBJ2-3, with TRBD2 identical over 16 bases. Germline-derived CDR1 and CDR2 are MNHEY and SMNVEV (reference sequence). The ends lost 4 bases at V and 8 bases at J; junction bases unmatched: 12. CDR3 length equals 18 residues. The CDR3 loop is CASSSFGTSGRAAGTQYF. The CDR3 bases are TGTGCCAGCAGTTCTTTCGGGACTAGCGGGAGGGCCGCGGGTACGCAGTATTTT.

V gene TRBV11-1 combines with J gene TRBJ2-7; TRBD2 aligns across 9 bases. CDR3 length equals 13 residues. The V segment lost 5 bases and the J segment 5 bases; nucleotides outside the gene matches: 4. Germline V gene lookup returns CDR1 SGHAT and CDR2 FQDESV (reference sequence). The CDR3 region has the DNA TGTGCCAGCAGCGATAGCGGGAGCCACGAGCAGTACTTC. The encoded protein is CASSDSGSHEQYF.

The chain is built from TRBV20-1 and TRBJ1-2; possible D gene TRBD1, 5 bases. Trimming removed 5 bases from V and 4 bases from J, with 8 bases in between. The CDR3 length is 11 residues. Germline CDR1 and CDR2: DFQATT and SNEGSKA (reference sequence). The CDR3 loop reads CSAQGGYGYTF. The CDR3, as DNA: TGCAGTGCTCAGGGAGGCTATGGCTACACCTTC.

The chain employs TRBV4-1 and TRBJ2-5; 7 nucleotides align to TRBD2. V lost 0 bases and J lost 2; bases outside the gene matches: 9. The CDR3 totals 17 residues. Germline V gives CDR1 MGHRA, CDR2 YSYEKL. Here the CDR3 DNA reads TGCGCCAGCAGCCAAGACGTGACTAGCTGGGGTCAAGAGACCCAGTACTTC. As protein: CASSQDVTSWGQETQYF.

The V call is TRBV28, the J call TRBJ2-1; tentative D call: TRBD1 (6 bases). The CDR3 contains 13 residues. V was pared by 6 bases and J by 0 bases, with 6 bases between. CDR1 and CDR2 from the germline V gene are MDHEN and SYDVKM. The CDR3 coding sequence is TGTGCCAGCAGGGACAGCTCCTACAATGAGCAGTTCTTC. As protein: CASRDSSYNEQFF.

V gene TRBV6-8 combines with J gene TRBJ1-5; D is perhaps TRBD1 (5 bases). The CDR3 spans 14 residues. The ends were cut back, 6 bases at V and 2 bases at J, with 11 bases in the middle. Germline V gene lookup returns CDR1 MNHGY and CDR2 SAAAGT. This CDR3 is CASSVDSRNQPQHF. As DNA, the CDR3 is TGTGCCAGCAGCGTCGACAGCCGCAATCAGCCCCAGCATTTT.

This chain links TRBV14 with TRBJ2-7; TRBD1 matches at 9 bases. This CDR3 spans 16 amino acids. Trimming cost V 0 bases and J 5 bases; bases outside gene matches: 8. The V gene's germline CDR1 is SGHDN and CDR2 FVKESK. CDR3 coding DNA: TGTGCCAGCAGCCAAGAGGACAGGGGTTATCTCCACGAGCAGTACTTC. Amino acid sequence: CASSQEDRGYLHEQYF.